This TCR beta chain came from a study of blood T cells in healthy people across ages. Broader study findings: Percentage of naive T cells showed a strong correlation with TCR beta diversity.

Combining a sample-barcoded 5' primer with a J-beta primer mix, a second PCR ran for about 7 to 11 cycles. TCRdb reanalysed the 5' RACE reads using MiXCR and keeps one entry per CDR3 protein. The profile shows over a million distinct CDR3 sequences, roughly 24% of them singletons. In its sample, this clonotype was seen a few times. No antigen is known for it. Germline loops: CDR1 MNHEY, CDR2 SVGEGT. V lost 10 bases, J lost 1 base, and 4 bases lay in between. This CDR3 has 10 residues. This same sample was also part of a study on T cells of mothers and their children. This second study notes: Thymic selection molds TCR recombination output in a comparable way in related and unrelated pairs. Related pairs of mothers and children showed slightly higher, non-significant overlap versus unrelated pairs.

The chain uses TRBV6-2 or TRBV6-3 and TRBJ2-5, with D unclear. The clonotype comes from a girl aged 2 to 9 in good health. The sequenced material came from blood. CDR3 nucleotides: TGTGCCACCGCCCAAGAGACCCAGTACTTC. Translation: CATAQETQYF.